The 17 T cell receptor beta chains presented below share a single source sample, sequenced in a study of T cells in Graves' hyperthyroidism and ophthalmopathy. Amplified TCR beta CDR3 regions derived from RNA transcripts. The TCR CDR3 first-round RT-PCR relied on the HTBI primer set. Using its own MiXCR run on the multiplex PCR reads, TCRdb lists one record per CDR3 protein. The sample shows under 450,000 distinct CDR3 sequences, roughly 14% of them seen only once. Sequencing input: blood. The origin of the receptors is a man aged 25-45 years with Graves' hyperthyroidism that later progressed to Graves' ophthalmopathy.

This clonotype occurred a few times. This chain connects TRBV29-1 to TRBJ1-4; perhaps TRBD1 as D (6 bases). V was trimmed by 7 bases and J by 1 base, leaving 7 bases between them. CDR1 is SQVTM and CDR2 is ANQGSEA in the germline V gene. The CDR3 is 12 residues long. The CDR3 region is CSADRTNEKLFF. The CDR3 DNA sequence: TGCAGCGCGGACAGAACTAATGAAAAACTGTTTTTT.

The chain joins TRBV3-1 to TRBJ2-4; 8 nucleotides line up with TRBD1. The V gene end was trimmed by 8 bases and the J gene end by 0 bases; junction bases not matched to a gene: 3. The CDR3 has 14 amino acids. The V gene's germline CDR1 is LGHDT and CDR2 YNNKEL (reference sequence). The CDR3 is CASRDRRAKNIQYF. The CDR3 DNA follows: TGTGCCAGCCGGGACAGGAGAGCCAAAAACATTCAGTACTTC.

Comment on this clonotype: The junction and the germline gene differ at one end; a read error may be behind it. The chain couples TRBV19 to TRBJ1-5; D is uncertain. The CDR3 is made up of 14 amino acids. Germline CDR1 reads LNHDA; CDR2 reads SQIVND (reference sequence). The CDR3 DNA follows: TGTGCCAGTAGTAATCAACATGGAAATCGGCCCCAGCATTTT. Translation gives CASSNQHGNRPQHF.

This clonotype was counted between two and nine times. The junction differs from germline at one of its ends, possibly a read error. The genes are TRBV2 and TRBJ1-1; the match to TRBD1 covers 7 bases. Germline V gene data show CDR1 as SNHLY and CDR2 as FYNNEI. The CDR3 is made up of 12 amino acids. The DNA of the CDR3 is TGTGCCAGCACTTGGCAGGGTGGGACAGCTTCCTTT. This sequence encodes CASTWQGGTASF.

This clonotype has only a few counts. The chain is built from TRBV7-6 and TRBJ2-1; TRBD1 is a possible D gene (6 bases). CDR1 and CDR2 from the germline V gene are SGHVS and FNYEAQ. The CDR3 is made up of 14 amino acids. The germline V and J ends were trimmed by 4 bases and 8 bases, with 15 bases remaining between them. CDR3: CASSSQGSFHEQFF. CDR3 coding DNA: TGTGCCAGCAGCTCCCAGGGGAGCTTCCATGAGCAGTTCTTC.

CDR3 region: CASSEGKQGPRNTEAFF. The CDR3 coding sequence is TGTGCCAGCAGTGAAGGGAAACAGGGTCCTCGGAACACTGAAGCTTTCTTT. The V call is TRBV6-1, the J call TRBJ1-1, with D tentatively TRBD1 (6 bases). The germline CDR1 and CDR2 sequences are MNHNS and SASEGT. The CDR3 consists of 17 residues. Trimming left V 1 base short and J 1 base short, with 16 bases between.

This clonotype was seen ten or more times. The chain has TRBV5-1 and TRBJ1-1; 8 bases agree with TRBD1. V lost 3 bases to trimming and J lost 4 bases; unmatched junction nucleotides: 8. Germline CDR1 is SGHRS and CDR2 is YFSETQ. This CDR3 is 15 amino acids long. The CDR3 sequence is CASSYRTGLSTEAFF. For the CDR3, the DNA is TGCGCCAGCAGCTACCGGACAGGGCTGAGCACTGAAGCTTTCTTT.

The J gene is TRBJ1-2, the V gene TRBV5-6; no reliable D call. This CDR3 comprises 17 residues. In germline, CDR1 is SGHDT, CDR2 YYEEEE. Trimming removed 0 bases at V and 3 bases at J, with 18 bases between. The CDR3 sequence is CASSLEVQSRLDYGYTF. The DNA of the CDR3 is TGTGCCAGCAGCTTGGAGGTACAGTCCCGTCTAGACTATGGCTACACCTTC.

This clonotype has a count of ten or more. The CDR3 DNA sequence: TGTGCCAGCAGTTCTACCAGGGTGAACACCGGGGAGCTGTTTTTT. Encoded protein: CASSSTRVNTGELFF. V is TRBV7-9 and J is TRBJ2-2; tentatively, D is TRBD1 (5 bases). This CDR3 region has 15 residues. Per germline, CDR1 SEHNR and CDR2 FQNEAQ (reference sequence). V was cut by 6 bases and J by 1 base, with 12 bases left in between.

This clonotype was seen a handful of times. The chain links TRBV12-5 to TRBJ2-4; TRBD1 aligns across 8 bases. This CDR3 is 15 amino acids long. CDR1 and CDR2 (germline): LGHNT, FRNRAP. The V gene end was trimmed by 5 bases and the J gene end by 5 bases; junction bases not matched to a gene: 8. CDR3 DNA: TGTGCTAGTGGTCCCAGACAGGGGTTGGAAAACATTCAGTACTTC. Its protein is CASGPRQGLENIQYF.

This clonotype appeared many times. This sequence joins TRBV20-1 and TRBJ1-5, with TRBD1 as a possible D gene (5 bases). Per the germline V gene, CDR1 is DFQATT and CDR2 is SNEGSKA (reference sequence). This CDR3 has 14 amino acids. V dropped 5 bases and J dropped 1 base, with 12 bases sitting between them. The CDR3 here is CSAGGELSNQPQHF. CDR3 DNA: TGCAGTGCTGGGGGAGAGCTGAGCAATCAGCCCCAGCATTTT.

This clonotype was seen only a few times. A read error may account for a junction end that differs from germline. The chain has TRBV7-7 and TRBJ2-1, with D hard to call. This CDR3 region has 13 residues. CDR1 is SSHAT, CDR2 FNYEAQ, per germline (reference sequence). In nucleotides, the CDR3 is TGTGCTAGCAGCTTAGGCTGGGGCAATGAGCAGTTCTTC. Translation gives CASSLGWGNEQFF.

The sample holds many counts of this clonotype. V usage is TRBV25-1 and J usage is TRBJ2-1, with D possibly being TRBD2 (5 bases). The CDR3 spans 15 residues. The V end was cut by 3 bases, the J end by 0 bases, with 9 bases between. Germline CDR1 and CDR2: MGHDK and SYGVNS. The DNA for the CDR3 is TGTGCCAGCAGTGATTTAGGGAGCTCCTACAATGAGCAGTTCTTC. Translated, it gives CASSDLGSSYNEQFF.

This clonotype turned up a few times. This chain uses TRBV6-2 or TRBV6-3 with TRBJ1-5; D is perhaps TRBD1 (5 bases). With 4 bases removed from V and 11 bases from J, the gap between germline ends came to 18 bases. From germline, CDR1 is MNHEY and CDR2 SVGEGT. This CDR3 region has 14 residues. CDR3 amino acids: CASSSADPGLAQHF. CDR3 DNA: TGTGCCAGCAGTTCCGCCGACCCAGGGCTTGCCCAGCATTTT.

The chain's CDR3 is CASSDGTSEADTQYF. The CDR3 DNA sequence: TGCGCCAGCAGTGATGGGACTAGCGAGGCAGATACGCAGTATTTT. The rearrangement links TRBV10-2 to TRBJ2-3; 10 nucleotides match TRBD2. The CDR3 covers 15 residues. Trimming at V came to 3 bases and at J to 4 bases, leaving 4 bases not matched to a gene. Germline V lookup: CDR1 WSHSY, CDR2 SAAADI.

Only a few counts were recorded for this clonotype. The V and J genes are TRBV6-1 and TRBJ2-2; D not certain. The CDR3 consists of 15 residues. CDR1 MNHNS and CDR2 SASEGT come from the germline V gene. V was cut by 8 bases and J by 4 bases, with 17 bases left in between. CDR3 protein: CASAINVDLTGELFF. Written as DNA, the CDR3 is TGTGCCAGCGCAATCAATGTTGACCTCACCGGGGAGCTGTTTTTT.

This clonotype was seen at least ten times. This chain joins TRBV20-1 and TRBJ2-7; tentatively, D is TRBD1 (6 bases). This CDR3 is 13 amino acids long. V gave up 1 base and J gave up 3 bases, with 10 bases separating them. Germline-derived CDR1 and CDR2 are DFQATT and SNEGSKA (reference sequence). CDR3 DNA: TGCAGTGCTAGAGCCGCGGACAGCTACGAGCAGTACTTC. Protein: CSARAADSYEQYF.